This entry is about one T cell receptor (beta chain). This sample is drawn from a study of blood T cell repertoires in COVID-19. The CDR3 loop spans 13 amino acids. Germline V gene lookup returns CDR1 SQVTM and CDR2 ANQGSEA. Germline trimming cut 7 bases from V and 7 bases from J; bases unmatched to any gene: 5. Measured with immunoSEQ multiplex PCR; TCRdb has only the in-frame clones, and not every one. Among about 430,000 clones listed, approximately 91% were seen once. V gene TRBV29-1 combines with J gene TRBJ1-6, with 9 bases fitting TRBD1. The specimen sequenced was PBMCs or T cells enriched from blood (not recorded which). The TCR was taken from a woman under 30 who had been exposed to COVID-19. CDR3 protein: CSARTGVNSPLHF. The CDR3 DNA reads TGCAGCGCCCGGACAGGGGTAAATTCACCCCTCCACTTT.